One sample yielded the 18 T cell receptor beta chains listed below, sequenced in a study of early T cells in non-severe SARS-CoV-2 infection. TCRdb re-analysed the 5' RACE reads in MiXCR, keeping a single row per CDR3 protein. This sample carries about 49,000 distinct CDR3 sequences, 12% of them seen once, and the ten largest clones take 9.1%. Sequencing was carried out using whole blood. The receptors stem from an adult who was a healthcare worker with PCR-confirmed SARS-CoV-2 infection or an uninfected control (not recorded which).

This chain uses TRBV7-9 with TRBJ2-1; D may be TRBD1 (6 bases). Trimming took off 4 bases at V and 8 bases at J, with 15 bases between the two ends. Germline CDR1 reads SEHNR; CDR2 reads FQNEAQ (reference sequence). The CDR3 runs 14 residues. The CDR3 nucleotides are TGTGCCAGCAGCTCTAGCTACAGGGACGATGAGCAGTTCTTC. It is translated as CASSSSYRDDEQFF.

The V call is TRBV27, the J call TRBJ2-7; D is uncertain. The CDR3 covers 11 residues. Trimming stripped 6 bases from V and 2 bases from J, with 5 bases between. The V gene's germline CDR1 is MNHEY and CDR2 SMNVEV (reference sequence). The CDR3 is CASRGTYEQYF. The CDR3, as DNA: TGTGCCAGCAGGGGCACCTACGAGCAGTACTTC.

This clonotype has a count of ten or more. V and J are TRBV6-2 or TRBV6-3 and TRBJ2-6; D gene uncertain. V lost 2 bases and J 0 bases, leaving 2 bases between the germline ends. From germline, CDR1 is MNHEY and CDR2 SVGEGT. This CDR3 contains 14 residues. CDR3 DNA: TGTGCCAGCAGTTACAGCTCTGGGGCCAACGTCCTGACTTTC. Translating gives CASSYSSGANVLTF.

This sequence joins TRBV28 and TRBJ1-5; D gene unclear. The CDR3 runs 12 residues. V was cut by 7 bases and J by 4 bases, with 8 bases left in between. CDR1 is MDHEN and CDR2 is SYDVKM in the germline V gene. CDR3 loop: CASTSGNQPQHF. The CDR3 DNA is TGTGCCAGCACCTCGGGGAATCAGCCCCAGCATTTT.

This clonotype was picked up a small number of times. The genes are TRBV12-3 or TRBV12-4 and TRBJ1-2; D uncertain. The CDR3 is 12 residues long. V dropped 6 bases and J dropped 3 bases, with 8 bases sitting between them. In nucleotides, the CDR3 is TGTGCCAGCAGGACGGACTACTATGGCTACACCTTC. Amino acid sequence: CASRTDYYGYTF.

There are many counts of this clonotype. The rearrangement links TRBV12-3 or TRBV12-4 to TRBJ2-3, with a weak D call TRBD2 (5 bases). V was clipped by 3 bases and J by 4 bases, with 17 bases between them. The CDR3 has 16 residues. The CDR3, as DNA: TGTGCCAGCAGTTTGGGTGGGAGCTACCACCCAGATACGCAGTATTTT. It codes for CASSLGGSYHPDTQYF.

This chain connects TRBV7-3 to TRBJ2-3; D is tentatively TRBD1 or TRBD2 (5 bases each). Trimming shortened V by 5 bases and J by 3 bases, and 12 bases separated the two germline ends. Germline values: CDR1 SGHTA, CDR2 FQGTGA. This CDR3 comprises 14 residues. The CDR3 DNA is TGTGCCAGCAGCCTCCCGGGGCGAACAGATACGCAGTATTTT. Amino acids: CASSLPGRTDTQYF.

The CDR3 nucleotides are TGTGCCACCACCGACAGGGCGAGGGGTGAAAAACTGTTTTTT. Translated: CATTDRARGEKLFF. The chain employs TRBV15 and TRBJ1-4, with TRBD1 matching 7 bases. The germline V gene has CDR1 LNHNV and CDR2 YYDKDF (reference sequence). The CDR3 has 14 amino acids. Trimming cost V 7 bases and J 7 bases; bases outside gene matches: 9.

A few counts support this clonotype. The chain combines TRBV2 with TRBJ2-5; perhaps TRBD1 as D (5 bases). This CDR3 contains 13 residues. Trimming shortened V by 4 bases and J by 5 bases, and 11 bases separated the two germline ends. From germline, CDR1 is SNHLY and CDR2 FYNNEI. The CDR3 coding sequence is TGTGCCAGCAGTGGACAGTCAGCTGAGACCCAGTACTTC. The encoded protein is CASSGQSAETQYF.

The V call is TRBV10-3, the J call TRBJ2-7; 10 bases line up with TRBD2. Germline CDR1 ENHRY, CDR2 SYGVKD. The CDR3 consists of 15 residues. With 4 bases clipped from V and 7 bases from J, the junction kept 10 bases outside the gene matches. CDR3 DNA sequence: TGTGCCATCAGTGGGCCAGCGGGAGGGCCAGAAGAGCAGTACTTC. Its translation: CAISGPAGGPEEQYF.

This clonotype was counted at least ten times. The chain recombines TRBV27 with TRBJ2-7; tentative D call: TRBD2 (7 bases). Per germline, CDR1 MNHEY and CDR2 SMNVEV (reference sequence). CDR3 length equals 16 residues. V was shortened by 8 bases and J by 1 base, with 21 bases between the two germline ends. CDR3 sequence: CASQLGGGYPSYEQYF. CDR3 nucleotides: TGTGCCAGCCAACTCGGCGGGGGCTACCCTTCCTACGAGCAGTACTTC.

The sample holds a few counts of this clonotype. The chain employs TRBV12-3 or TRBV12-4 and TRBJ1-1; D not certain. Between the trimmed V and J ends, which lost 0 bases and 0 bases, there was a span of 8 bases. The CDR3 loop spans 15 amino acids. The CDR3, as DNA: TGTGCCAGCAGTTTAGCGAGGCGGCTGAACACTGAAGCTTTCTTT. Protein product: CASSLARRLNTEAFF.

Points on this clonotype: This may come from a read error, since a much larger clone is one base off. The genes are TRBV11-2 and TRBJ2-7, with TRBD1 matching 8 bases. Trimming took 8 bases from V and 5 from J; bases not matched to a gene: 8. CDR3 size: 13 residues. The germline V gene encodes CDR1 SGHAT and CDR2 FQNNGV. The CDR3, as DNA: TGTGCCAGCGGCTCGGACAGGGTTCACGAGCAGTACTTC. As protein: CASGSDRVHEQYF.

To note about this clonotype: The conserved closing phenylalanine or tryptophan is absent in this CDR3, likely reflecting a read error. The J gene is TRBJ2-7, the V gene TRBV5-5; the match to TRBD1 covers 9 bases. Germline V gives CDR1 SGHKS, CDR2 YYEKEE (reference sequence). The CDR3 totals 14 residues. The ends lost 5 bases at V and 3 bases at J; junction bases unmatched: 6. The CDR3 coding sequence is TGTGCCAGCAGAACCGGGACAGGGTTCTACGAGCAGTACCTC. Encoded protein: CASRTGTGFYEQYL.

This clonotype was counted at least ten times. This chain uses TRBV7-2 with TRBJ2-1, with D perhaps TRBD2 (5 bases). V lost 1 base, J lost 8 bases, and 12 bases lay in between. The length of the CDR3 is 14 residues. Per the germline V gene, CDR1 is SGHTA and CDR2 is FQGNSA. CDR3 sequence reads: CASSLGGSVYEQFF. Here the CDR3 DNA reads TGTGCCAGCAGCTTAGGTGGTAGCGTCTATGAGCAGTTCTTC.

The chain carries TRBV12-3 or TRBV12-4 and TRBJ2-5, with D perhaps TRBD1 (6 bases). V shed 0 bases and J shed 2 bases, with 10 bases lying between them. This CDR3 is 15 amino acids long. The CDR3 nucleotides read TGTGCCAGCAGTTTAGCGCCGACAGGACAAGAGACCCAGTACTTC. Its protein is CASSLAPTGQETQYF.

This clonotype was observed at least ten times. The rearrangement links TRBV2 to TRBJ1-5; the D gene is possibly TRBD1 (5 bases). The length of the CDR3 is 15 residues. The V and J ends lost 6 bases and 3 bases respectively, with 15 bases between them. Germline V gives CDR1 SNHLY, CDR2 FYNNEI. The CDR3 is CASSPPGRINQPQHF. CDR3 bases: TGTGCCAGCAGCCCACCGGGACGTATCAATCAGCCCCAGCATTTT.

This clonotype has more than one count but fewer than ten. This chain connects TRBV20-1 to TRBJ2-7; TRBD1 or TRBD2 may be the D gene (5 bases each). Trimming cost V 2 bases and J 0 bases, with 11 bases left between them. Germline-derived CDR1 and CDR2 are DFQATT and SNEGSKA (reference sequence). The length of the CDR3 is 14 residues. The CDR3 here is CSARFGASSYEQYF. The CDR3, as DNA: TGCAGTGCTAGATTCGGGGCTAGCTCCTACGAGCAGTACTTC.